Following are 20 T cell receptor beta chains from one sample sequenced in a study of shared clonotypes between healthy human individuals. The repertoire was sequenced with immunoSEQ multiplex PCR; TCRdb's copy has only in-frame clones and lacks some. This repertoire shows approximately 110,000 clones, under 70% found once; its top ten account for around 25%. Sequenced sample: memory CD8+ T cells sorted from blood. Regarding subset: CD45RO+ cells pooled with CCR7-negative TemRA cells. Every receptor here comes from a woman between 25 and 40 years old in good health.

V is TRBV28 and J is TRBJ2-1; D gene unclear. Germline V gene lookup returns CDR1 MDHEN and CDR2 SYDVKM. V shed 6 bases and J shed 7 bases, with 10 bases lying between them. The CDR3 extends over 12 amino acids. The CDR3: CASSPTRNEQFF. The CDR3 nucleotides are TGTGCCAGCAGCCCGACTCGTAATGAGCAGTTCTTC.

This chain connects TRBV9 to TRBJ2-7, with TRBD1 identical over 8 bases. The CDR3 is 15 amino acids. The germline V gene has CDR1 SGDLS and CDR2 YYNGEE. The junction had 8 bases not matched to a gene; V was cut back by 4 bases and J by 2 bases. CDR3 sequence: CASSPGGTWTYEQYF. The CDR3 DNA follows: TGTGCCAGCAGCCCAGGGGGCACATGGACCTACGAGCAGTACTTC. Using reference TRBV9 and TRBJ2-7 for the parts outside the CDR3, the full variable domain is DSGVTQTPKHLITATGQRVTLRCSPRSGDLSVYWYQQSLDQGLQFLIQYYNGEERAKGNILERFSAQQFPDLHSELNLSSLELGDSALYFCASSPGGTWTYEQYFGPGTRLTVT.

The J gene is TRBJ2-7, the V gene TRBV5-1, with 9 bases lining up with TRBD2. The V segment lost 4 bases and the J segment 5 bases; nucleotides outside the gene matches: 4. Germline V gene lookup returns CDR1 SGHRS and CDR2 YFSETQ. The CDR3 loop spans 13 amino acids. CDR3 residues: CASSQGLANEQYF. CDR3 DNA sequence: TGCGCCAGCAGCCAAGGACTAGCGAACGAGCAGTACTTC.

CDR3 nucleotide sequence: TGTGCCAGCAGCCAACTGGCGGCCAGCTCCTACAATGAGCAGTTCTTC. It yields the protein CASSQLAASSYNEQFF. This chain joins TRBV14 and TRBJ2-1; D remains unclear. Per germline, CDR1 SGHDN and CDR2 FVKESK. The germline V and J ends were trimmed by 2 bases and 0 bases, with 11 bases remaining between them. The CDR3 spans 16 residues.

This chain connects TRBV14 to TRBJ1-6; perhaps TRBD1 as D (5 bases). This CDR3 comprises 17 residues. In germline, CDR1 is SGHDN, CDR2 FVKESK. V was pared by 2 bases and J by 2 bases, with 13 bases between. CDR3: CASSQQGVGPYNSPLHF. The DNA for the CDR3 is TGTGCCAGCAGCCAACAGGGCGTTGGTCCCTATAATTCACCCCTCCACTTT.

The chain links TRBV28 to TRBJ1-5; no reliable D call. This CDR3 has 14 amino acids. From germline, CDR1 is MDHEN and CDR2 SYDVKM. The V end lost 3 bases, the J end lost 4 bases, and 10 bases lay between the germline ends. The CDR3 protein is CASSFGQENQPQHF. The CDR3 DNA is TGTGCCAGCAGTTTTGGTCAGGAGAATCAGCCCCAGCATTTT.

The sample holds a few counts of this clone. The rearrangement links TRBV4-1 to TRBJ1-5; perhaps TRBD1 as D (6 bases). Per germline, CDR1 MGHRA and CDR2 YSYEKL. V gave up 1 base and J gave up 7 bases, with 17 bases separating them. The CDR3 runs to 16 residues. The CDR3: CASSQVLGGFSQPQHF. DNA of the CDR3: TGCGCCAGCAGCCAAGTTCTAGGGGGATTCTCCCAGCCCCAGCATTTT.

The chain carries TRBV28 and TRBJ2-7; 11 nucleotides match TRBD2. The CDR3 length is 14 residues. V was pared by 10 bases and J by 5 bases, with 10 bases of the junction left unmatched. Germline V gives CDR1 MDHEN, CDR2 SYDVKM. The CDR3 bases are TGTGCCACCGCTGGACTAGCGGGCGGTAACGAGCAGTACTTC. Encoded protein: CATAGLAGGNEQYF.

This rearrangement joins TRBV6-5 to TRBJ1-1; tentative D call: TRBD1 (5 bases). The CDR3 loop spans 11 amino acids. CDR1 and CDR2 (germline): MNHEY, SVGAGI. Trimming pared 8 bases from V and 6 bases from J, leaving 10 bases between. This CDR3 is CASGHGAEAFF. The CDR3 DNA is TGTGCCAGCGGACACGGGGCTGAAGCTTTCTTT.

The V gene is TRBV5-1, the J gene TRBJ1-2, with 7 bases matching TRBD1. The germline V gene has CDR1 SGHRS and CDR2 YFSETQ. The junction had 13 bases not matched to a gene; V was cut back by 1 base and J by 4 bases. The CDR3 length is 17 residues. In nucleotides, the CDR3 is TGCGCCAGCAGCTTGTTCGGGACGGACAGGAGATCCTATGGCTACACCTTC. Translation gives CASSLFGTDRRSYGYTF. Based on the CDR3 plus reference TRBV5-1 and TRBJ1-2, the full variable domain is KAGVTQTPRYLIKTRGQQVTLSCSPISGHRSVSWYQQTPGQGLQFLFEYFSETQRNKGNFPGRFSGRQFSNSRSEMNVSTLELGDSALYLCASSLFGTDRRSYGYTFGSGTRLTVV.

The rearrangement joins TRBV19 to TRBJ2-7, with a possible D match to TRBD1 (5 bases). Trimming pared 3 bases from V and 7 bases from J, leaving 16 bases between. The CDR3 consists of 14 residues. In germline, CDR1 is LNHDA, CDR2 SQIVND (reference sequence). The CDR3 nucleotides read TGTGCCAGTAGTATGGGGCCCAGGACGGAGGAGCAGTACTTC. Amino acids: CASSMGPRTEEQYF.

Of note for this clone: Other DNA sequences in the same sample also yield this CDR3. J is TRBJ1-1 and V is TRBV9, with a possible D match to TRBD1 (5 bases). V gave up 0 bases and J gave up 6 bases, with 12 bases separating them. Germline V gene data show CDR1 as SGDLS and CDR2 as YYNGEE. This CDR3 region has 14 residues. Here the CDR3 DNA reads TGTGCCAGCAGCGTAGCCTGGGGGAGTTCTGAAGCTTTCTTT. This translates into CASSVAWGSSEAFF.

The chain has TRBV13 and TRBJ2-7; D may be TRBD2 (5 bases). This CDR3 is built from 17 residues. V shed 0 bases and J shed 3 bases, with 18 bases lying between them. CDR1 and CDR2 from the germline V gene are PRHDT and FYEKMQ (reference sequence). The CDR3 sequence is CASSLGRFRGGLYEQYF. The DNA of the CDR3 is TGTGCCAGCAGCTTAGGAAGATTTCGTGGCGGGCTCTACGAGCAGTACTTC.

In DNA, the CDR3 is TGTGCCAGTAGTATAGACCGGGAGTGGAATGAGCAGTTCTTC. It translates to CASSIDREWNEQFF. The chain has TRBV19 and TRBJ2-1, with D possibly TRBD2 on 6 matching bases. The CDR3 is made up of 14 amino acids. Germline lookup yields CDR1 LNHDA and CDR2 SQIVND (reference sequence). V gave up 0 bases and J gave up 7 bases, with 10 bases separating them.

This sequence joins TRBV15 and TRBJ2-2; the match to TRBD1 covers 10 bases. The V gene end was trimmed by 4 bases and the J gene end by 5 bases; junction bases not matched to a gene: 4. From germline, CDR1 is LNHNV and CDR2 YYDKDF (reference sequence). The CDR3 extends over 15 amino acids. CDR3 residues: CATSTPGQGTGELFF. The CDR3 DNA sequence: TGTGCCACCAGCACACCGGGACAGGGGACCGGGGAGCTGTTTTTT.

The V gene is TRBV5-3, the J gene TRBJ2-7, with 9 bases that match TRBD1. TRBV5-3 is known as an ORF, though its function is uncertain. After removal of 3 bases from V and 3 bases from J, the junction contained 7 bases not matched to a gene. CDR3 length equals 15 residues. The DNA for the CDR3 is TGTGCCAGAAGCTATCACCGGGACAGGGTCTACGAGCAGTACTTC. Its protein product is CARSYHRDRVYEQYF.

In this sample, this clone turned up a few times. The chain combines TRBV25-1 with TRBJ2-1; D not resolved. The CDR3 runs 13 residues. CDR1 is MGHDK and CDR2 is SYGVNS in the germline V gene. V dropped 2 bases and J dropped 9 bases, with 11 bases sitting between them. The CDR3 here is CASSEDPIPEQFF. The DNA for the CDR3 is TGTGCCAGCAGTGAAGATCCCATTCCTGAGCAGTTCTTC.

This clone appeared once. The V gene is TRBV27, the J gene TRBJ2-7; 8 bases match TRBD1. Germline CDR1 MNHEY, CDR2 SMNVEV (reference sequence). The V segment lost 3 bases and the J segment 2 bases; nucleotides outside the gene matches: 3. This CDR3 has 14 amino acids. CDR3 loop: CASSFQGAAYEQYF. The CDR3 bases are TGTGCCAGCAGTTTCCAGGGGGCAGCCTACGAGCAGTACTTC.

The gene calls are TRBV5-1 and TRBJ1-4; D gene uncertain. Between the trimmed V and J ends, which lost 0 bases and 8 bases, there was a span of 11 bases. The CDR3 runs 14 residues. The germline CDR1 and CDR2 sequences are SGHRS and YFSETQ. The chain's CDR3 is CASSLAAPREKLFF. Written as DNA, the CDR3 is TGCGCCAGCAGCTTGGCAGCGCCGCGGGAAAAACTGTTTTTT.

Only a few counts were recorded for this clone. The sample carries other DNA sequences with the same CDR3. This chain links TRBV11-3 with TRBJ2-5; tentative D call: TRBD2 (5 bases). The ends were cut back, 1 base at V and 5 bases at J, with 8 bases in the middle. This CDR3 region has 13 residues. CDR1 is SGHNT and CDR2 is YENEEA in the germline V gene. The CDR3 loop reads CASSLAGIETQYF. The CDR3 DNA sequence: TGTGCCAGCAGCTTAGCCGGGATCGAGACCCAGTACTTC.